This T cell receptor (beta chain) was sequenced during a study of T-cell memory formation after mild COVID-19. The overall study: TCR clustering was largely donor specific.

Study findings and constraints: Clones shrinking from day 15 to 85 showed even CD4/CD8 mixes; later expanders tilted CD4+. The appearance of some responding clones in pre-infection memory suggested that cross-reactive memory joined.

This clonotype has ten or more counts. Its antigen remains unknown. Constant-segment primers were used for 5'RACE, and the resulting TCR alpha and TCR beta cDNA libraries carried sample barcodes and UMIs. TCRdb analysed the 5' RACE reads with MiXCR anew, one entry per CDR3 protein. Of tens of thousands of distinct CDR3 sequences in the sample, approximately 12% were seen once. The CDR3 is 13 residues long. V lost 3 bases and J lost 0, with 7 bases in between. The germline V gene has CDR1 SGHRS and CDR2 YFSETQ. The sequence came from a man aged 18-30 years who had mild COVID-19 (a few samples of this study predate the infection). Cell type and time point are not known. The rearrangement links TRBV5-1 to TRBJ2-7; D gene ambiguous. The sequencing input was PBMCs or a T cell subset sorted from them (not recorded which). In DNA, the CDR3 is TGCGCCAGCAGCTCGCGACTCTCCTACGAGCAGTACTTC. This codes for CASSSRLSYEQYF. Combining the CDR3 with reference TRBV5-1 and TRBJ2-7 gives the whole variable domain KAGVTQTPRYLIKTRGQQVTLSCSPISGHRSVSWYQQTPGQGLQFLFEYFSETQRNKGNFPGRFSGRQFSNSRSEMNVSTLELGDSALYLCASSSRLSYEQYFGPGTRLTVT.